These T cell receptor beta chains were read from a single sample in a study of Graves' ophthalmopathy and Graves' hyperthyroidism. From the multiplex PCR reads, TCRdb called clonotypes with MiXCR, one entry per CDR3 protein. The table records over a million distinct CDR3 sequences, less than 45% of them present only once. The sample comprised peripheral blood or thyroid tissue (not recorded which). Receptors originate from an adult man with Graves' hyperthyroidism. CDR3s include the opening cysteine and the closing phenylalanine or tryptophan. The D gene is left open where the match is weak. Clone size, where shown, is once, few, many, or a class for clones that have expanded.

V gene: TRBV24-1; D gene: -; clone size: few; J gene: TRBJ2-5; CDR3 DNA: TGTGCCACCAGTGATCCTGTCCTCCCGTTTGGGACCCAGTACTTC; CDR3 protein: CATSDPVLPFGTQYF
V gene: TRBV27; D gene: -; clone size: few; J gene: TRBJ1-3; CDR3 DNA: TGTGCCAGCAGGGGGTTGGGGGAAAACACCATATATTTT; CDR3 protein: CASRGLGENTIYF
V gene: TRBV20-1; D gene: -; clone size: many; J gene: TRBJ2-5; CDR3 DNA: TGCAGTGCTAGAGATCCGGGGGATGAGACCCAGTACTTC; CDR3 protein: CSARDPGDETQYF
V gene: TRBV2; D gene: -; clone size: -; J gene: TRBJ2-7; CDR3 DNA: TGTGCCAGCACGCCCGACAGCTACTACGAGCAGTACTTC; CDR3 protein: CASTPDSYYEQYF
V gene: TRBV6-6; D gene: TRBD2; clone size: -; J gene: TRBJ2-7; CDR3 DNA: TGTGCCAGCAACCAAAGGGAGGGTAACGAGCAGTACTTC; CDR3 protein: CASNQREGNEQYF
V gene: TRBV5-8; D gene: -; clone size: -; J gene: TRBJ1-1; CDR3 DNA: TGTGCCAGCAGATTGAGTAAAATCGTGTCTGAAGCTTTCTTT; CDR3 protein: CASRLSKIVSEAFF
V gene: TRBV29-1; D gene: TRBD1; clone size: many; J gene: TRBJ1-2; CDR3 DNA: TGCAGCGTTGAACTACCCGGGACAGGGTGGGGCTACACCTTC; CDR3 protein: CSVELPGTGWGYTF
V gene: TRBV12-3/TRBV12-4; D gene: -; clone size: many; J gene: TRBJ1-5; CDR3 DNA: TGTGCCAGCAGTTTAAGGGGCCAGCAGCCCCAGCATTTT; CDR3 protein: CASSLRGQQPQHF
V gene: TRBV12-3/TRBV12-4; D gene: -; clone size: -; J gene: TRBJ1-6; CDR3 DNA: TGTGCCAGCAGTTTCCAGGGAGCCGGCTCCTATAATTCACCCCTCCACTTT; CDR3 protein: CASSFQGAGSYNSPLHF
V gene: TRBV24-1; D gene: -; clone size: many; J gene: TRBJ1-2; CDR3 DNA: TGTGCCACCAGTGATCCGGGAGCGGGGCCAAACTATGGCTACACCTTC; CDR3 protein: CATSDPGAGPNYGYTF
V gene: TRBV7-9; D gene: -; clone size: many; J gene: TRBJ1-2; CDR3 DNA: TGTGCCAGCAGCCCATACTCTACGGGCCATGGCTACACCTTC; CDR3 protein: CASSPYSTGHGYTF
V gene: TRBV7-9; D gene: -; clone size: -; J gene: TRBJ1-2; CDR3 DNA: TGTGCCAGCAGCGAACGAGGGGGGGCTGGTGGCTACACCTTC; CDR3 protein: CASSERGGAGGYTF
V gene: TRBV29-1; D gene: -; clone size: -; J gene: TRBJ1-4; CDR3 DNA: TGCAGTGGGGGGTCGACTAATGAAAAACTGTTTTTT; CDR3 protein: CSGGSTNEKLFF
V gene: TRBV6-2/TRBV6-3; D gene: TRBD1; clone size: -; J gene: TRBJ2-7; CDR3 DNA: TGTGCCAGCAGCCCGGGGACAGGCTGCGAGCAGTACTTC; CDR3 protein: CASSPGTGCEQYF
V gene: TRBV10-3; D gene: -; clone size: -; J gene: TRBJ2-7; CDR3 DNA: TGTGCCATCAGTGAGTCACTCGGGCAGGGTTACGAGCAGTACTTC; CDR3 protein: CAISESLGQGYEQYF
V gene: TRBV7-2; D gene: -; clone size: -; J gene: TRBJ2-7; CDR3 DNA: TGTGCCAGCAGCTATGGGGAGCGCGAGCAGTACTTC; CDR3 protein: CASSYGEREQYF
V gene: TRBV7-2; D gene: -; clone size: -; J gene: TRBJ1-2; CDR3 DNA: TGTGCCAGCAGCTTAGAGGGCTCAGGAGAAGAGGGAGGCTACACCTTC; CDR3 protein: CASSLEGSGEEGGYTF
V gene: TRBV5-1; D gene: -; clone size: few; J gene: TRBJ1-3; CDR3 DNA: TGCGCCAGCAGCCCGACCGCGATAGCGGGAAACACCATATATTTT; CDR3 protein: CASSPTAIAGNTIYF
V gene: TRBV4-3; D gene: TRBD1; clone size: -; J gene: TRBJ2-7; CDR3 DNA: TGCGCCAGCTTAGACAGGGTTTACGAGCAGTACTTC; CDR3 protein: CASLDRVYEQYF
V gene: TRBV19; D gene: -; clone size: many; J gene: TRBJ2-7; CDR3 DNA: TGTGCCAGTAGTACCGGATTTTCGCCCATATACGAGCAGTACTTC; CDR3 protein: CASSTGFSPIYEQYF
V gene: TRBV7-9; D gene: -; clone size: once; J gene: TRBJ1-6; CDR3 DNA: TGTGCCAGCACCTTCTCGGGCTCTCTTAATTCACCCCTCCACTTT; CDR3 protein: CASTFSGSLNSPLHF
V gene: TRBV6-6; D gene: -; clone size: -; J gene: TRBJ1-1; CDR3 DNA: TGTGCCAGCAGACCGACAGGAGTTTCCACTGAAGCTTTCTTT; CDR3 protein: CASRPTGVSTEAFF
V gene: TRBV10-3; D gene: TRBD2; clone size: -; J gene: TRBJ2-7; CDR3 DNA: TGTGCTAGAGATCCAAGGAGCGGGAATCCCTACGAGCAGTACTTC; CDR3 protein: CARDPRSGNPYEQYF
V gene: TRBV6-5; D gene: -; clone size: -; J gene: TRBJ1-1; CDR3 DNA: TGTGCCAGCAGAAAGGAAATGTACACTGAAGCTTTCTTT; CDR3 protein: CASRKEMYTEAFF
V gene: TRBV6-5; D gene: -; clone size: many; J gene: TRBJ1-4; CDR3 DNA: TGTGCCAGCAGTTCCCTTTACAGGGCGGGCGAAAAACTGTTTTTT; CDR3 protein: CASSSLYRAGEKLFF
V gene: TRBV2; D gene: -; clone size: -; J gene: TRBJ2-3; CDR3 DNA: TGTGCCAGCGGAAGACCTAGCACAGATACGCAGTATTTT; CDR3 protein: CASGRPSTDTQYF
V gene: TRBV10-3; D gene: TRBD1; clone size: many; J gene: TRBJ1-3; CDR3 DNA: TGTGCCATCAGAGCCGGGACAGGGAGAAGCTCTGGAAACACCATATATTTT; CDR3 protein: CAIRAGTGRSSGNTIYF
V gene: TRBV28; D gene: -; clone size: -; J gene: TRBJ1-5; CDR3 DNA: TGTGCCAGCAGCGACGCTCCGAATCAGCCCCAGCATTTT; CDR3 protein: CASSDAPNQPQHF
V gene: TRBV28; D gene: -; clone size: -; J gene: TRBJ1-1; CDR3 DNA: TGTGCCAGCAGTTTAGACGTGGTAGAGCGGGACACTGAAGCTTTCTTT; CDR3 protein: CASSLDVVERDTEAFF
V gene: TRBV20-1; D gene: -; clone size: many; J gene: TRBJ2-5; CDR3 DNA: TGCAGTGCCCGTGACCGAATAGAGACCCAGTACTTC; CDR3 protein: CSARDRIETQYF
V gene: TRBV30; D gene: -; clone size: many; J gene: TRBJ1-3; CDR3 DNA: TGTGCCTGGAGTCGGGCTGTCGCGAACACCATATATTTT; CDR3 protein: CAWSRAVANTIYF
V gene: TRBV12-3/TRBV12-4; D gene: -; clone size: many; J gene: TRBJ2-7; CDR3 DNA: TGTGCCAGCAGTGACCTAGAGAACGAGCAGTACTTC; CDR3 protein: CASSDLENEQYF
V gene: TRBV20-1; D gene: TRBD1; clone size: many; J gene: TRBJ2-5; CDR3 DNA: TGCAGTGCCCTCTCCAGGGGGACGGGTCAGACCCAGTACTTC; CDR3 protein: CSALSRGTGQTQYF
V gene: TRBV10-3; D gene: -; clone size: many; J gene: TRBJ2-7; CDR3 DNA: TGTGCCATCAGTGAAGAAGGGGGTAACTACGAGCAGTACTTC; CDR3 protein: CAISEEGGNYEQYF
V gene: TRBV7-8; D gene: -; clone size: -; J gene: TRBJ2-5; CDR3 DNA: TGTGCCAGCAGCTTCTGGAGGGCCCAAGAGGCCCAGTACTTC; CDR3 protein: CASSFWRAQEAQYF
V gene: TRBV9; D gene: -; clone size: many; J gene: TRBJ2-7; CDR3 DNA: TGTGCCAGCAGCGTATCCGGGGGTACCTACGAGCAGTACTTC; CDR3 protein: CASSVSGGTYEQYF
V gene: TRBV30; D gene: -; clone size: -; J gene: TRBJ2-7; CDR3 DNA: TGTGCCTGGAAGGCTAGGTGGTACGGCGAGCAGTACTTC; CDR3 protein: CAWKARWYGEQYF
V gene: TRBV5-4; D gene: -; clone size: -; J gene: TRBJ2-7; CDR3 DNA: TGTGCCAGCACCATGAAAGGGGCCAACCCCTACGAGCGGTACTTC; CDR3 protein: CASTMKGANPYERYF
V gene: TRBV7-2; D gene: -; clone size: -; J gene: TRBJ2-5; CDR3 DNA: TGTGCCAGCAGCCGGCGGCCAGAGACCCAGTACTTC; CDR3 protein: CASSRRPETQYF
V gene: TRBV6-2/TRBV6-3; D gene: -; clone size: -; J gene: TRBJ1-5; CDR3 DNA: TGTGCCAGCACCCCCGGCGGGAACTCGCGACAGCCCCAGCATTTT; CDR3 protein: CASTPGGNSRQPQHF
V gene: TRBV5-5; D gene: -; clone size: many; J gene: TRBJ2-2; CDR3 DNA: TGTGCCAGTAGCGGCTCGAACACCGGGGAGCTGTTTTTT; CDR3 protein: CASSGSNTGELFF
V gene: TRBV20-1; D gene: TRBD1; clone size: many; J gene: TRBJ1-2; CDR3 DNA: TGCAGTGCACCGGGACAGGGGGGAGCTAACTATGGCTACACCTTC; CDR3 protein: CSAPGQGGANYGYTF